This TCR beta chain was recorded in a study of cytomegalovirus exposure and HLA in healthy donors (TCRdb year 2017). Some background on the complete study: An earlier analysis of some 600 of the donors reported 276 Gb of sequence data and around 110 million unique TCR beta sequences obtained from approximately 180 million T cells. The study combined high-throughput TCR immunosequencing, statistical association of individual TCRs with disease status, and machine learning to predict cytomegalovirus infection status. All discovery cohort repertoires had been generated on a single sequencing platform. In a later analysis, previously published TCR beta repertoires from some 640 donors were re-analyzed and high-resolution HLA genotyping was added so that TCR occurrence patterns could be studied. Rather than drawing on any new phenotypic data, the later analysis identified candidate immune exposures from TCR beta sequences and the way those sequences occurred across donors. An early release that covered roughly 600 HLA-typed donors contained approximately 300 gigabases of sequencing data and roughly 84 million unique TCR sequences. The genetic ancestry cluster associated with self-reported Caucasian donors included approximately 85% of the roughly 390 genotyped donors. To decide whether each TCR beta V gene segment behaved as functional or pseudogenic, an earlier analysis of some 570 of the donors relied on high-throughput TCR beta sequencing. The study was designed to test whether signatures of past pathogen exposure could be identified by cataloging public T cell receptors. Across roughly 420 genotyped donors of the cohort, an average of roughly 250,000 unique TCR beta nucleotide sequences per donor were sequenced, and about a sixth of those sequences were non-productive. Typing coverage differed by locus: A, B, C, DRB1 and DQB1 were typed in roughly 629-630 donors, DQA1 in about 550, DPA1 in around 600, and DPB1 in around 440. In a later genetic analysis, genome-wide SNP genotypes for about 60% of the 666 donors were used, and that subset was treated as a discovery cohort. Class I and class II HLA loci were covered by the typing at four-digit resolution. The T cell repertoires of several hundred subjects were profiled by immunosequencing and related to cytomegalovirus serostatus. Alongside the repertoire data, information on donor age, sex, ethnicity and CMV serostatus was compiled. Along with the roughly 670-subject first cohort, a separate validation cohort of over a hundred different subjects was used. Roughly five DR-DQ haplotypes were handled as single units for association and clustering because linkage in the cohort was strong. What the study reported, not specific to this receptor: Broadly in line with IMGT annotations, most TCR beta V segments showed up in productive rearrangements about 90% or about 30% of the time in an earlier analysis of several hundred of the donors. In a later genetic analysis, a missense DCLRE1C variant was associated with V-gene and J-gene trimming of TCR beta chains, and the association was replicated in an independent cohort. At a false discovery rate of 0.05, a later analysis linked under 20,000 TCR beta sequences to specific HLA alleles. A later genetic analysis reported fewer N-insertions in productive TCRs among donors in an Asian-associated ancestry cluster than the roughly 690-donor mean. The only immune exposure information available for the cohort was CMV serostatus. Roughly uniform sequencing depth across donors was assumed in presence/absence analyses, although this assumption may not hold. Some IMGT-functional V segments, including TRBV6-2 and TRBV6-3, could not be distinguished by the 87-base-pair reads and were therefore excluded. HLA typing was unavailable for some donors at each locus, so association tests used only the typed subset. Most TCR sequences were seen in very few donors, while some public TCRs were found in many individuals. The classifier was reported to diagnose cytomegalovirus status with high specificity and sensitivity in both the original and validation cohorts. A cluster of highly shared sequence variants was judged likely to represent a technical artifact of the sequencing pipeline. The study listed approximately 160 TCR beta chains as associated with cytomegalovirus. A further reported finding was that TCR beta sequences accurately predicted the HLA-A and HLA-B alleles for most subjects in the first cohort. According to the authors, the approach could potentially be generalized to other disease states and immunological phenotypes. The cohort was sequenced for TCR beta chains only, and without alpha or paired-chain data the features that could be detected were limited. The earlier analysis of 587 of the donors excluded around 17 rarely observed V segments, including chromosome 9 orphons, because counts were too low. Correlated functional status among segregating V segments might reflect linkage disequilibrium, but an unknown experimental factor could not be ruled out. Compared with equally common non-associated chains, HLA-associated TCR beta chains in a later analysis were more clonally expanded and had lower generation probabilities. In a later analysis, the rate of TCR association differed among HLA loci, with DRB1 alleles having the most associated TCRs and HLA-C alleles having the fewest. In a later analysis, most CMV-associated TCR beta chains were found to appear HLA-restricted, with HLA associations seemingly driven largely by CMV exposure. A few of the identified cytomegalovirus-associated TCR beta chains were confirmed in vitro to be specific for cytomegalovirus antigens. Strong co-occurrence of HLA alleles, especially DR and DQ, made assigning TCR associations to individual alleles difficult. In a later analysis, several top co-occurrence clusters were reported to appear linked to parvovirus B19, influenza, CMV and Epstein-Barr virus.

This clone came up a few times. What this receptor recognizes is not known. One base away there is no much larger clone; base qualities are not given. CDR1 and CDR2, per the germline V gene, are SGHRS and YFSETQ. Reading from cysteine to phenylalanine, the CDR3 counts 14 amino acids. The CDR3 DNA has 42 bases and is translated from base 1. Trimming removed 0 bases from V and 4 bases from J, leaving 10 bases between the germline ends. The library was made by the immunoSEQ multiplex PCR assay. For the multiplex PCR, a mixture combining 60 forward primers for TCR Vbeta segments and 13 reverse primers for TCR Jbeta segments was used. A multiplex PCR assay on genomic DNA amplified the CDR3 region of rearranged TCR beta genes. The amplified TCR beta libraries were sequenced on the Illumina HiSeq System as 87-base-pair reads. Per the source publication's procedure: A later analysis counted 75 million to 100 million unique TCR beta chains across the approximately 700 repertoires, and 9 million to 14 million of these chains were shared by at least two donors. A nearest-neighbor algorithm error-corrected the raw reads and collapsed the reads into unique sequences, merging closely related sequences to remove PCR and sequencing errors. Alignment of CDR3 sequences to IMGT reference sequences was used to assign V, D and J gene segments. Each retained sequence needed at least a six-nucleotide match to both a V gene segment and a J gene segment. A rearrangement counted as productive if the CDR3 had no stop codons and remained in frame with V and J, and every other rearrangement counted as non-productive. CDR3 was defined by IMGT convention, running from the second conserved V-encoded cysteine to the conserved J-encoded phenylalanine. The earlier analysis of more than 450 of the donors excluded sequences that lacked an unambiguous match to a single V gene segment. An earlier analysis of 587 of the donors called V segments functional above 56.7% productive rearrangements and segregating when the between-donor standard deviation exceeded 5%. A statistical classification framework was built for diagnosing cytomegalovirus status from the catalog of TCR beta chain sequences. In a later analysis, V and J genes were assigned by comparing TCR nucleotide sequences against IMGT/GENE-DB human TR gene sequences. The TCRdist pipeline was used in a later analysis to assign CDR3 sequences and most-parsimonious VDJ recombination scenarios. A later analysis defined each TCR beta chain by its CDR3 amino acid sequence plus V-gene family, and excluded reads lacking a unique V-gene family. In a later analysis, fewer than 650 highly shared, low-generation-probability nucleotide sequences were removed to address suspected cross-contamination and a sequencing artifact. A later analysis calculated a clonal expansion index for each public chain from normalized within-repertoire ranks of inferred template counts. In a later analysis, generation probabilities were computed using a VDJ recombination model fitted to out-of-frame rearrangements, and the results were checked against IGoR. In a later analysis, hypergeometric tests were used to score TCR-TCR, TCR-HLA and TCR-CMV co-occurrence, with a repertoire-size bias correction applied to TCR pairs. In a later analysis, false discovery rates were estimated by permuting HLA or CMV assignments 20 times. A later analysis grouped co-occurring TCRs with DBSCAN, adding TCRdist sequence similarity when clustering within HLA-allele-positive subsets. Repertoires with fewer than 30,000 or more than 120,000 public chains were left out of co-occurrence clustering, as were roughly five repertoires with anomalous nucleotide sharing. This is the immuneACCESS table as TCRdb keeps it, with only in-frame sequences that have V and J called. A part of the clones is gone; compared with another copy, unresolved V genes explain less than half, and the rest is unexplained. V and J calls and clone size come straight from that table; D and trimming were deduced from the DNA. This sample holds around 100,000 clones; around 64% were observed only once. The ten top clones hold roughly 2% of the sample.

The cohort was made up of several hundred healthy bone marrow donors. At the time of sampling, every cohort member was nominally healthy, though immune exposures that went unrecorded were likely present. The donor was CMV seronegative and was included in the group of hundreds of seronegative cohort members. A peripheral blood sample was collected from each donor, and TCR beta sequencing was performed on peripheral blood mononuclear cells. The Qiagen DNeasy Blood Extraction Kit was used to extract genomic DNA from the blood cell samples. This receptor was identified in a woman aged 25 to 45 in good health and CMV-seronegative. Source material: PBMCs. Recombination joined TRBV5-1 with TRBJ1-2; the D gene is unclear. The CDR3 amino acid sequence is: CASSLGAEIYGYTF. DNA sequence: TGCGCCAGCAGCTTGGGGGCAGAGATCTATGGCTACACCTTC.